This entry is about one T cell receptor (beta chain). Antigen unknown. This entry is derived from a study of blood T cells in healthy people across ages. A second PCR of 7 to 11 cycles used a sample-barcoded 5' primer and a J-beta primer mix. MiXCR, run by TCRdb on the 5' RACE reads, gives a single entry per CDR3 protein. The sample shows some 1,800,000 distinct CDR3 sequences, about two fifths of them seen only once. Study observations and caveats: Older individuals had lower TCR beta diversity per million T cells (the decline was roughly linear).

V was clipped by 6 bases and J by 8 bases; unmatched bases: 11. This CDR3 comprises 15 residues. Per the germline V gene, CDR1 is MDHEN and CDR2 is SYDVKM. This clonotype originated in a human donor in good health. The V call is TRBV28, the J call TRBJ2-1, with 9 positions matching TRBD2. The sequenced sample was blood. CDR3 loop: CASSSSGGSEHEQFF. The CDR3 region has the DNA TGTGCCAGCAGCTCAAGCGGGGGGTCCGAACATGAGCAGTTCTTC.